A single sample is the source of the 16 T cell receptor beta chains below, sequenced in a study of T cells expressing NK-cell markers. With the 5' RACE reads reprocessed, TCRdb shows one record per CDR3 protein and no DNA. This sample's clone table lists some 390,000 distinct CDR3 sequences. The specimen was blood T cells: a sorted CD56 or NKG2C T cell subset, CD4+ or CD8+ T cells, or bulk PBMC T cells (not recorded which). Every receptor here comes from a woman in her 50s in good health.

V and J are TRBV5-1 and TRBJ2-1. The germline gives CDR1 SGHRS, CDR2 YFSETQ. CDR3 length equals 13 residues. CDR3 in amino acids: CASKYPEVSEQFF.

This chain connects TRBV12-3 or TRBV12-4 to TRBJ2-7; the TRBD1 assignment by TCRdb is unverifiable without DNA. The CDR3 runs to 15 residues. This chain's CDR3 is CATRAGAGGTYEQYF.

The chain links TRBV7-2 to TRBJ1-3; TCRdb's D call of TRBD1 is untestable without DNA. This CDR3 contains 13 residues. Germline CDR1 reads SGHTA; CDR2 reads FQGNSA. The CDR3 sequence is CASSPWGGNTIYF.

The genes are TRBV27 and TRBJ2-7; TCRdb lists TRBD1, though no DNA is available to test this call. CDR3 length: 14 residues. Germline-derived CDR1 and CDR2 are MNHEY and SMNVEV (reference sequence). CDR3: CASSPWDAGYEQYF.

The chain combines TRBV3-1 with TRBJ2-1. Germline V CDR1 and CDR2: LGHDT, YNNKEL (reference sequence). The CDR3 extends over 15 amino acids. CDR3 sequence reads: CASSGDHSTYNEQFF.

The chain has TRBV20-1 and TRBJ1-5; TCRdb names TRBD1, which stays unverified in the absence of DNA. CDR1 DFQATT and CDR2 SNEGSKA come from the germline V gene (reference sequence). This CDR3 has 18 amino acids. CDR3 amino acids: CSARPYFAPGTGNQPQHF.

The rearrangement uses TRBV7-9 and TRBJ2-3; TCRdb reports TRBD1, a call that lacks DNA to check it against. The CDR3 is 17 amino acids. Germline CDR1 and CDR2: SEHNR and FQNEAQ (reference sequence). CDR3 sequence reads: CASSLDLGVSSTDTQYF.

V is TRBV7-9 and J is TRBJ2-7. CDR3 length: 14 residues. Germline V CDR1 and CDR2: SEHNR, FQNEAQ (reference sequence). The CDR3: CASSLSGRSYEQYF.

This chain joins TRBV12-3 or TRBV12-4 and TRBJ1-1; TCRdb designates TRBD1, a call that cannot be tested without DNA. The CDR3 loop spans 13 amino acids. CDR3 residues: CASSLKGGVPAFF.

This chain uses TRBV12-3 or TRBV12-4 with TRBJ2-1; TCRdb indicates TRBD2, and absent DNA this call remains unverified. This CDR3 contains 16 residues. The CDR3 is CASSLFGAGVGNEQFF.

The chain links TRBV12-3 or TRBV12-4 to TRBJ1-3; TCRdb's D gene call, TRBD1, goes unchecked for lack of DNA. The length of the CDR3 is 13 residues. The CDR3 protein is CAHAGGIGNTIYF.

The genes are TRBV4-2 and TRBJ2-3; no DNA is available, so the TRBD2 call from TCRdb remains unchecked. There are 14 residues in the CDR3. Per germline, CDR1 LGHNA and CDR2 YNFKEQ. The CDR3 loop reads CASSQDEGYGTQYF.

This sequence joins TRBV4-1 and TRBJ1-2. CDR1 MGHRA and CDR2 YSYEKL come from the germline V gene. This CDR3 has 15 amino acids. CDR3 residues: CASSQSESWVDGYTF.

J is TRBJ2-6 and V is TRBV24-1. The CDR3 covers 15 residues. The germline V gene has CDR1 KGHDR and CDR2 SFDVKD. The CDR3 region is CATSDYLSGANVLTF.

The CDR3 sequence is CASSYRTGTSGYNEQFF. The rearrangement uses TRBV6-5 and TRBJ2-1; the TCRdb D gene call, TRBD2, has no DNA to confirm it. The germline gives CDR1 MNHEY, CDR2 SVGAGI. This CDR3 is 17 amino acids long.

CDR3 region: CASSQDRGANNEQFF. This chain connects TRBV14 to TRBJ2-1; TCRdb outputs TRBD1, but without DNA this stays unchecked. Germline CDR1 SGHDN, CDR2 FVKESK. This CDR3 is built from 15 residues.